This TCR beta chain was captured by sequencing in a study of shared clonotypes between healthy human individuals. Study outcomes and limitations: Larger estimated richness was generally recorded for naive subsets relative to memory subsets.

The CDR3 runs 12 residues. Germline-derived CDR1 and CDR2 are MNHNS and SASEGT. With 7 bases removed from V and 7 bases from J, the gap between germline ends came to 14 bases. About this clone: As yet, its antigen is unknown.

At a deep level, the assay was run. Data came from immunoSEQ multiplex PCR; TCRdb stores just in-frame clones and leaves some out. The repertoire has over 950,000 clones, approximately 77% of them found once; the top ten carry over 0.8%. Splitting the CD4+ cells yielded a CD45RA+ naive subset and a CD45RA-negative memory subset. This clonotype was obtained from a young man in good health. Some clones in this sample may be carry-over from other donors' samples. The chain carries TRBV6-1 and TRBJ2-7; D not certain. Sequenced: memory CD4+ T cells from PBMCs. Subset here: CD45RA-negative fraction. The CDR3 DNA is TGTGCCAGCAAGATAGGGATTTTGGAGCAGTACTTC. This encodes CASKIGILEQYF.